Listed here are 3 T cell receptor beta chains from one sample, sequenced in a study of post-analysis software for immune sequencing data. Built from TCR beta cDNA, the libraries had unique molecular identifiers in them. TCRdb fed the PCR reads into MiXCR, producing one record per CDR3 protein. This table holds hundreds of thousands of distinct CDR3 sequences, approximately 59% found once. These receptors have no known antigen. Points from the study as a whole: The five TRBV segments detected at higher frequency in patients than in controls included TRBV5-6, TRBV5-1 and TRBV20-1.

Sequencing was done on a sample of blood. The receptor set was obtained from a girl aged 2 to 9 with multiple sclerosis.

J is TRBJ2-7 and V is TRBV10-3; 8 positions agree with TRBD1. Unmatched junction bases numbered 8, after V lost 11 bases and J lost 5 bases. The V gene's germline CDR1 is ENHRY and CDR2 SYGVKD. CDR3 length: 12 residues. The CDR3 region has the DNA TGTGCCGTTGGACAGGGTAAGAACGAGCAGTACTTC. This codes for CAVGQGKNEQYF.

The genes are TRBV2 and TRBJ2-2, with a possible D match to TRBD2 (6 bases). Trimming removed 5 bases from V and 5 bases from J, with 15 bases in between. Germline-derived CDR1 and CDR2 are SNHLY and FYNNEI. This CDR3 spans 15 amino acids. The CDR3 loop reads CASSRTARGTGELFF. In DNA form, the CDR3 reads TGTGCCAGCAGTCGAACGGCGCGGGGAACCGGGGAGCTGTTTTTT.

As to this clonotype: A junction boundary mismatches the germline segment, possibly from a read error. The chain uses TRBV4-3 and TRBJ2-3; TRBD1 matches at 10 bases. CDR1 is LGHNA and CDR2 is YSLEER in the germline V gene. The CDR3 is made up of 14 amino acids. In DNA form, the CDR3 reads TGCGCCGGCAGCGGGGGACAGGGGACAGATACGCAGTATTTT. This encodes CAGSGGQGTDTQYF.